The 5 T cell receptor beta chains below were found in one sample sequenced in a study of blood T cells in healthy people across ages. A second PCR, run for about 7 to 11 cycles, used a sample-barcoded 5' primer plus a J-beta primer mix. TCRdb re-analysed the 5' RACE reads in MiXCR, keeping a single row per CDR3 protein. The sample has about 800,000 distinct CDR3 sequences; about 25% are singletons. This sample was also put to use in a study of T cells of mothers and their children.

The sequencing input was blood. The receptor source for this set is a boy between 10 and 17 years old in good health.

The chain combines TRBV5-1 with TRBJ2-1; 7 bases line up with TRBD2. The CDR3 is made up of 16 amino acids. The V gene's germline CDR1 is SGHRS and CDR2 YFSETQ. Losses at the gene ends were 6 bases for V and 1 base for J; bases not matched to a gene: 10. The CDR3 loop is CASTFGGGVSYNEQFF. The CDR3 DNA follows: TGCGCCAGCACATTTGGGGGGGGAGTGTCCTACAATGAGCAGTTCTTC. Full variable domain (outside the CDR3, taken from reference TRBV5-1 and TRBJ2-1): KAGVTQTPRYLIKTRGQQVTLSCSPISGHRSVSWYQQTPGQGLQFLFEYFSETQRNKGNFPGRFSGRQFSNSRSEMNVSTLELGDSALYLCASTFGGGVSYNEQFFGPGTRLTVL.

J is TRBJ2-7 and V is TRBV9; 8 nucleotides match TRBD2. The CDR3 is made up of 15 amino acids. Trimming cost V 0 bases and J 2 bases; bases outside gene matches: 4. Germline V lookup: CDR1 SGDLS, CDR2 YYNGEE. CDR3 sequence (DNA): TGTGCCAGCAGCGTAGCGGGGGGGAAGACCTACGAGCAGTACTTC. Protein product: CASSVAGGKTYEQYF.

This clonotype was seen once. The chain is built from TRBV18 and TRBJ2-5; D is tentatively TRBD1 or TRBD2 (5 bases each). The CDR3 is made up of 16 amino acids. The germline CDR1 and CDR2 sequences are KGHSH and LQKENI. The V end was cut by 1 base, the J end by 5 bases, with 17 bases between. The CDR3 DNA sequence: TGTGCCAGCTCACCACAAGGGACGCCGACGGGTGAGACCCAGTACTTC. It is translated as CASSPQGTPTGETQYF.

The chain uses TRBV28 and TRBJ1-6, with a weak D call TRBD1 (5 bases). This CDR3 comprises 14 residues. Germline assignment: CDR1 MDHEN and CDR2 SYDVKM. The V end was cut by 5 bases, the J end by 7 bases, with 12 bases between. The DNA of the CDR3 is TGTGCCAGCAGTGCCGGAGGGGCGAATTCACCCCTCCACTTT. Amino acids: CASSAGGANSPLHF.

The rearrangement joins TRBV29-1 to TRBJ1-1, with a weak D call TRBD1 (5 bases). V lost 2 bases and J 4 bases, leaving 11 bases between the germline ends. The CDR3 has 13 amino acids. Germline-derived CDR1 and CDR2 are SQVTM and ANQGSEA. The CDR3 is CSVELPGSTEAFF. The CDR3 DNA sequence: TGCAGCGTTGAATTACCAGGGAGCACTGAAGCTTTCTTT.